The T cell receptor (beta chain) under discussion was sequenced for a study of OX40 agonist ivuxolimab in advanced cancers. Study as a whole: Patients in dose escalation had liver, melanoma, kidney or head and neck cancers. Findings and caveats of the study: In CD8+ T cells, expanded clones were on average more numerous than in CD4+.

This CDR3 has 14 amino acids. Looked up from germline, CDR1 is SGHTA and CDR2 is FQGTGA. V gave up 2 bases and J gave up 6 bases, with 14 bases separating them. Sequenced by immunoSEQ multiplex PCR; TCRdb stores in-frame clones only, minus some. The table has 65,000 to 85,000 clones, approximately 85% seen once. As concerns this clone: The antigen is not known.

Patients were ineligible given autoimmune disease history or systemic immunosuppression. This TCR was recovered from an adult with an advanced solid tumor such as melanoma, head and neck, liver or kidney cancer. The chain couples TRBV7-3 to TRBJ2-7; tentatively, D is TRBD2 (5 bases). Sequenced here: CD4+ or CD8+ T cells sorted from blood, sampled in a trial of the OX40 agonist ivuxolimab. The CDR3 DNA follows: TGTGCCAGCAGCTTAGAACGGGGTGTCGGCGAGCAGTACTTC. Protein: CASSLERGVGEQYF.